This is a list of T cell receptor beta chains from one sample in a study of T cells in Graves' hyperthyroidism and ophthalmopathy. Using its own MiXCR run on the multiplex PCR reads, TCRdb lists one record per CDR3 protein. The profile covers more than 500,000 distinct CDR3 sequences, with more than 15% appearing a single time and less than 30% taken by the ten largest. What was sequenced was blood. The receptors stem from a woman younger than 45 with Graves' ophthalmopathy. The CDR3 runs from the conserved cysteine through the conserved F or W. D genes are given only for firm matches. Some rows mark clone size as missing; the rest say once, few, many or name a class of expanded clone.

clone_size: few; j_call: TRBJ2-4; v_call: TRBV6-2/TRBV6-3; d_call: TRBD1; cdr3_nt: TGTGCCAGCACCGAACCGGACAGGGGAACCAAAAACATTCAGTACTTC; cdr3_aa: CASTEPDRGTKNIQYF
clone_size: many; j_call: TRBJ2-7; v_call: TRBV12-3/TRBV12-4; d_call: TRBD2; cdr3_nt: TGTGCCAGCAGTTCCCCAGCGGGAGGGCCTCAGGAGCAGTACTTC; cdr3_aa: CASSSPAGGPQEQYF
clone_size: many; j_call: TRBJ2-2; v_call: TRBV12-3/TRBV12-4; d_call: NA; cdr3_nt: TGTGCCAGCAGTTGGAACACCGGGGAGCTGTTTTTT; cdr3_aa: CASSWNTGELFF
clone_size: NA; j_call: TRBJ1-6; v_call: TRBV11-2; d_call: NA; cdr3_nt: TGTGCCAGCGGGACACAGCTCAATTCACCCCTCCACTTT; cdr3_aa: CASGTQLNSPLHF
clone_size: many; j_call: TRBJ2-1; v_call: TRBV20-1; d_call: NA; cdr3_nt: TGCAGTGCTAGAGGGGTAGGGGGAGGGCCAAATGAGCAGTTCTTC; cdr3_aa: CSARGVGGGPNEQFF
clone_size: few; j_call: TRBJ2-1; v_call: TRBV4-3; d_call: TRBD2; cdr3_nt: TGCGCCAGCAGCCAAGTTCCCCATGGACTAGCGGGAGGGCCGGGTAATGAGCAGTTCTTC; cdr3_aa: CASSQVPHGLAGGPGNEQFF
clone_size: many; j_call: TRBJ2-7; v_call: TRBV27; d_call: NA; cdr3_nt: TGTGCCAGCGCCAGGGGTTCCTACGAGCAGTACTTC; cdr3_aa: CASARGSYEQYF
clone_size: NA; j_call: TRBJ1-1; v_call: TRBV5-6; d_call: NA; cdr3_nt: TGTGCCAGCAGCCAGTCACATATAGCTGAAGCTTTCTTT; cdr3_aa: CASSQSHIAEAFF
clone_size: many; j_call: TRBJ2-1; v_call: TRBV28; d_call: TRBD2; cdr3_nt: TGTGCCACCCGAGGTAGCGGGAGGAGCAATGAGCAGTTCTTC; cdr3_aa: CATRGSGRSNEQFF
clone_size: NA; j_call: TRBJ2-4; v_call: TRBV20-1; d_call: NA; cdr3_nt: TGCAGTGCGAAAGGGGTTGGGGTGAACATTCAGTACTTC; cdr3_aa: CSAKGVGVNIQYF
clone_size: few; j_call: TRBJ2-5; v_call: TRBV28; d_call: TRBD1; cdr3_nt: TGTGCCAGCAGCCTACACAGGGGACAGGGGCTTGAGACCCAGTACTTC; cdr3_aa: CASSLHRGQGLETQYF
clone_size: NA; j_call: TRBJ1-2; v_call: TRBV30; d_call: TRBD1; cdr3_nt: TGTGCCTGGAGTTCCGGGACAGGGAATTATGGCTACACCTTC; cdr3_aa: CAWSSGTGNYGYTF
clone_size: NA; j_call: TRBJ2-5; v_call: TRBV12-5; d_call: NA; cdr3_nt: TGTGCTAGTGGTTTGGGGACTATTGAGACCCAGTACTTC; cdr3_aa: CASGLGTIETQYF
clone_size: few; j_call: TRBJ2-1; v_call: TRBV7-9; d_call: TRBD2; cdr3_nt: TGTGCCAGCAGCTTTCGATTTGCACTTCCGGGACTAGCGAGGGGTAGCCCCTACAATGAGCAGTTCTTC; cdr3_aa: CASSFRFALPGLARGSPYNEQFF
clone_size: many; j_call: TRBJ2-7; v_call: TRBV7-9; d_call: TRBD2; cdr3_nt: TGTGCCAGCAGCTTAGTGGGAGGGCGGGAGCAGTACTTC; cdr3_aa: CASSLVGGREQYF
clone_size: many; j_call: TRBJ2-7; v_call: TRBV11-3; d_call: TRBD2; cdr3_nt: TGTGCCAGCAGCTTTTACGGGACTAGCGACTACGAGCAGTACTTC; cdr3_aa: CASSFYGTSDYEQYF
clone_size: NA; j_call: TRBJ2-1; v_call: TRBV25-1; d_call: TRBD2; cdr3_nt: TGTGCCAGCAGTGACTCAACCCCGGGACTAGACTACAATGAGCAGTTCTTC; cdr3_aa: CASSDSTPGLDYNEQFF
clone_size: many; j_call: TRBJ2-7; v_call: TRBV18; d_call: TRBD1; cdr3_nt: TGTGCCAGCTCATCAAGCACAGGGGTTGACGAGCAGTACTTC; cdr3_aa: CASSSSTGVDEQYF
clone_size: many; j_call: TRBJ2-7; v_call: TRBV5-1; d_call: NA; cdr3_nt: TGCGCCAGCAGCCCTGGGATGTCCTACGAGCAGTACTTC; cdr3_aa: CASSPGMSYEQYF
clone_size: NA; j_call: TRBJ2-2; v_call: TRBV7-2; d_call: TRBD1; cdr3_nt: TGTGCCAGCAGGCCCCGACAGGGTAGTTTCACCGGGGAGCTGTTTTTT; cdr3_aa: CASRPRQGSFTGELFF
clone_size: many; j_call: TRBJ1-1; v_call: TRBV5-1; d_call: NA; cdr3_nt: TGCGCCAGCAGCTCGGACCCAGGGGTGAACACTGAAGCTTTCTTT; cdr3_aa: CASSSDPGVNTEAFF
clone_size: NA; j_call: TRBJ2-7; v_call: TRBV7-2; d_call: NA; cdr3_nt: TGTGCCAGCAGCTTAGTGGGCTCTCAAACGACCTACGAGCAGTACTTC; cdr3_aa: CASSLVGSQTTYEQYF
clone_size: NA; j_call: TRBJ2-3; v_call: TRBV25-1; d_call: TRBD2; cdr3_nt: TGTGCCAGCAGTGAAGTCCGGGAGGGGCCGACAGATACGCAGTATTTT; cdr3_aa: CASSEVREGPTDTQYF
clone_size: few; j_call: TRBJ1-3; v_call: TRBV5-1; d_call: NA; cdr3_nt: TGCGCCAGCAGGGGAACCACGCTCTCTGGAAACACCATATATTTT; cdr3_aa: CASRGTTLSGNTIYF
clone_size: NA; j_call: TRBJ1-2; v_call: TRBV2; d_call: NA; cdr3_nt: TGTGCCAGCAGTGGTCCCGGGAACTATGGCTACACCTTC; cdr3_aa: CASSGPGNYGYTF
clone_size: NA; j_call: TRBJ2-3; v_call: TRBV6-2/TRBV6-3; d_call: NA; cdr3_nt: TGTGCCAGCAGTTGGCTTAGCACAGATACGCAGTATTTT; cdr3_aa: CASSWLSTDTQYF
clone_size: many; j_call: TRBJ1-3; v_call: TRBV12-3/TRBV12-4; d_call: NA; cdr3_nt: TGTGCCAGCAGGGGAACAGACTCTGGAAACACCATATATTTT; cdr3_aa: CASRGTDSGNTIYF
clone_size: many; j_call: TRBJ2-3; v_call: TRBV6-6; d_call: NA; cdr3_nt: TGTGCCAGCAGTTACTCAAAGCACGACAGCACAGATACGCAGTATTTT; cdr3_aa: CASSYSKHDSTDTQYF
clone_size: many; j_call: TRBJ2-1; v_call: TRBV12-3/TRBV12-4; d_call: TRBD1; cdr3_nt: TGTGCCAGCAGTTTCTCGGGACAGGGCATCAATGAGCAGTTCTTC; cdr3_aa: CASSFSGQGINEQFF
clone_size: NA; j_call: TRBJ2-1; v_call: TRBV19; d_call: NA; cdr3_nt: TGTGCCAGTAGTATCGCTTTCAGGGACAACTCCTACAATGAGCAGTTCTTC; cdr3_aa: CASSIAFRDNSYNEQFF
clone_size: many; j_call: TRBJ2-1; v_call: TRBV27; d_call: TRBD2; cdr3_nt: TGTGCCAGCAGCAAACTAGCGGGAGTACTCGATGAGCAGTTCTTC; cdr3_aa: CASSKLAGVLDEQFF
clone_size: many; j_call: TRBJ1-1; v_call: TRBV6-2/TRBV6-3; d_call: TRBD1; cdr3_nt: TGTGCCAGCAGTAACGGACAGGTGGTAAACACTGAAGCTTTCTTT; cdr3_aa: CASSNGQVVNTEAFF
clone_size: NA; j_call: TRBJ1-6; v_call: TRBV5-6; d_call: NA; cdr3_nt: TGTGCCAGCAGCTTAAACCCTATCGGGGGATCACCCCTCCACTTT; cdr3_aa: CASSLNPIGGSPLHF
clone_size: NA; j_call: TRBJ2-1; v_call: TRBV25-1; d_call: NA; cdr3_nt: TGTGCCAGCAGTTTAGGGGGAAGTCCCACCTACAATGAGCGGTTCTTC; cdr3_aa: CASSLGGSPTYNERFF
clone_size: many; j_call: TRBJ2-7; v_call: TRBV7-7; d_call: TRBD1; cdr3_nt: TGTGCCAGCAGCTCGGGACAGGGAGGCGAGCAGTACTTC; cdr3_aa: CASSSGQGGEQYF
clone_size: few; j_call: TRBJ2-1; v_call: TRBV19; d_call: TRBD2; cdr3_nt: TGTGCCAGTAGTATGCGGGTAGCGGGGCGAAATTACAATGAGCAGTTCTTC; cdr3_aa: CASSMRVAGRNYNEQFF
clone_size: many; j_call: TRBJ2-7; v_call: TRBV6-2/TRBV6-3; d_call: TRBD2; cdr3_nt: TGTGCCAGCAGTTACGGGACTAGCGGGAGTCCTCCCTACGAGCAGTACTTC; cdr3_aa: CASSYGTSGSPPYEQYF
clone_size: few; j_call: TRBJ2-7; v_call: TRBV6-5; d_call: TRBD2; cdr3_nt: TGTGCCAGCAGTTCGGGACTAGCGGGACGAAACACCTACGAGCAGTACTTC; cdr3_aa: CASSSGLAGRNTYEQYF
clone_size: many; j_call: TRBJ2-1; v_call: TRBV15; d_call: NA; cdr3_nt: TGTGCCACAGAGGGCACTAAGAAATACTACAATGAGCAGTTCTTC; cdr3_aa: CATEGTKKYYNEQFF
clone_size: NA; j_call: TRBJ1-6; v_call: TRBV28; d_call: NA; cdr3_nt: TGTGCCAGCAGGAGCGGGACGGTGGGTTCACCCCTCCACTTT; cdr3_aa: CASRSGTVGSPLHF
clone_size: few; j_call: TRBJ2-2; v_call: TRBV13; d_call: TRBD2; cdr3_nt: TGTGCCAGCAGCTTGGGACTAGCGGGAGGGCCCCCCCGTTTATGGGAGCTGTTTTTT; cdr3_aa: CASSLGLAGGPPRLWELFF
clone_size: many; j_call: TRBJ2-1; v_call: TRBV20-1; d_call: TRBD2; cdr3_nt: TGCAGTGCTCAGGACGGCGGGAGCCGGCGCGATGAGCAGTTCTTC; cdr3_aa: CSAQDGGSRRDEQFF
clone_size: NA; j_call: TRBJ2-2; v_call: TRBV28; d_call: TRBD2; cdr3_nt: TGTGCCAGCAGTTTAGGCGCGGGAGGGCTCGGTGGCACCGGGGAGCTGTTTTTT; cdr3_aa: CASSLGAGGLGGTGELFF
clone_size: many; j_call: TRBJ2-7; v_call: TRBV6-1; d_call: NA; cdr3_nt: TGTGCCAGCAGTCCCGTCGGGGTCCACGAGCAGTACTTC; cdr3_aa: CASSPVGVHEQYF
clone_size: NA; j_call: TRBJ1-1; v_call: TRBV24-1; d_call: NA; cdr3_nt: TGTGCCACCAGATCTGAGAACACTGAAGCTTTCTTT; cdr3_aa: CATRSENTEAFF
clone_size: NA; j_call: TRBJ2-4; v_call: TRBV20-1; d_call: TRBD2; cdr3_nt: TGCAGTGCTCCGCCCATTAGCGGGAGTTGGGGAGACATTCAGTACTTC; cdr3_aa: CSAPPISGSWGDIQYF
clone_size: few; j_call: TRBJ2-7; v_call: TRBV11-2; d_call: NA; cdr3_nt: TGTGCCAGCAGCTCATCCCCTTACGACGAGCAGTACTTC; cdr3_aa: CASSSSPYDEQYF